This TCR beta chain is drawn from a study of shared clonotypes between healthy human individuals. Findings and caveats of the study: Enrolling few donors narrowed the genetic and exposure-history diversity that was represented.

Germline V gives CDR1 SGHNT, CDR2 YENEEA. CDR3 length: 16 amino acids. Trimming stripped 1 base from V and 3 bases from J, with 16 bases between. Around 86 million PBMCs went into genomic DNA for unsorted samples. As for this clone: Antigen specificity is unknown.

In the original analysis: Without quality scores, immunoSEQ junctional reads could not be filtered like full-length reads. Using immunoSEQ multiplex PCR, the repertoire was profiled, and TCRdb retains in-frame clones only, with some absent. D and trimming come from the DNA, and the V and J calls and clone size come from that table. The repertoire holds 490,000 or so clones, with 79% as singletons. Sequencing was done on a sample of PBMCs. This sequence originates from a woman aged 40 to 50 in good health. Some clones in this sample may be carry-over from other donors' samples. The V and J genes are TRBV11-3 and TRBJ2-7; no reliable D call. The CDR3 DNA reads TGTGCCAGCAGCTTAGGTCTGGTAGCTGAAAACTACGAGCAGTACTTC. The encoded protein is CASSLGLVAENYEQYF.